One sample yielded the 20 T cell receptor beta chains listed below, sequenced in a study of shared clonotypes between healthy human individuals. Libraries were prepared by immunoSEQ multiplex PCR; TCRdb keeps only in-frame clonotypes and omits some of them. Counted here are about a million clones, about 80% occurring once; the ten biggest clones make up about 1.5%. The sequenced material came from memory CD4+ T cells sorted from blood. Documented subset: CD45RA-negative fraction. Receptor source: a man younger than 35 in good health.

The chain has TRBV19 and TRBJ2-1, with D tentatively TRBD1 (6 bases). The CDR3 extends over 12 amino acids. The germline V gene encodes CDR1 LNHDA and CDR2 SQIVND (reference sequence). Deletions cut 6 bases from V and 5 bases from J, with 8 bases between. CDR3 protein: CASSGQNNEQFF. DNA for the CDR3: TGTGCCAGTAGCGGACAGAACAATGAGCAGTTCTTC.

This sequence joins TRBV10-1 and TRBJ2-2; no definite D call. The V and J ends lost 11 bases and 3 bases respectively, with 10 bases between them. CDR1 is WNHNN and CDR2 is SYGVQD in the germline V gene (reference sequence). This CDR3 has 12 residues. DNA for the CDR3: TGCGCCTTAAGGATCGACACCGGGGAGCTGTTTTTT. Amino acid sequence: CALRIDTGELFF.

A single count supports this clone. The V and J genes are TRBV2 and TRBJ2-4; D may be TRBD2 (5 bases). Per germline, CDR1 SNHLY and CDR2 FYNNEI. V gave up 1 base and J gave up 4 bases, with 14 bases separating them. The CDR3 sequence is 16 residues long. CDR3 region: CASSEESSPQKNIQYF. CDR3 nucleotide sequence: TGTGCCAGCAGTGAAGAGTCTAGCCCACAGAAAAACATTCAGTACTTC.

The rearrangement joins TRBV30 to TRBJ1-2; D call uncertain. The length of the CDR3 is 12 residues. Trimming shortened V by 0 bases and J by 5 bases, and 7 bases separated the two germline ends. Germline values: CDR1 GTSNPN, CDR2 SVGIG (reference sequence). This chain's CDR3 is CAWSVRVYGYTF. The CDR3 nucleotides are TGTGCCTGGAGTGTACGGGTTTATGGCTACACCTTC.

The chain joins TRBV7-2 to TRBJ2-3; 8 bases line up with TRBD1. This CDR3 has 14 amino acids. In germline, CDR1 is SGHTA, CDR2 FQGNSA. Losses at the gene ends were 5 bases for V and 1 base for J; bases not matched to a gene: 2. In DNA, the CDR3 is TGTGCCAGCAGCGCGGACAGGGGCACAGATACGCAGTATTTT. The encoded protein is CASSADRGTDTQYF.

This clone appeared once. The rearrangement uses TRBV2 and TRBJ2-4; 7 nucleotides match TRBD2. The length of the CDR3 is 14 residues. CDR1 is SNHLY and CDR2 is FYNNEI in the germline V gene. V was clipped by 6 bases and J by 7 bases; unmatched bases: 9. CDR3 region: CASSGLSGNNIQYF. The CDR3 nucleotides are TGTGCCAGCAGCGGCCTAAGCGGGAATAACATTCAGTACTTC.

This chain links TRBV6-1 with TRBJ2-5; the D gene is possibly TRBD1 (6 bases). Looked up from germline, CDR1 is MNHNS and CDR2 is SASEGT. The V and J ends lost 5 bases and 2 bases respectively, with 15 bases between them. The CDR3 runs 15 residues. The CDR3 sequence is CASSSRTAAQETQYF. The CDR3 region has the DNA TGTGCCAGCAGTTCCAGGACAGCGGCTCAAGAGACCCAGTACTTC.

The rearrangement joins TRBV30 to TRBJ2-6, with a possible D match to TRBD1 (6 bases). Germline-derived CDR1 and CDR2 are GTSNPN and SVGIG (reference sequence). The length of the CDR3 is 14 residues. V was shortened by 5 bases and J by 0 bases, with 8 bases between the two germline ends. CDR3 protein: CAWDRISGANVLTF. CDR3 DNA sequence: TGTGCCTGGGACAGGATCTCTGGGGCCAACGTCCTGACTTTC.

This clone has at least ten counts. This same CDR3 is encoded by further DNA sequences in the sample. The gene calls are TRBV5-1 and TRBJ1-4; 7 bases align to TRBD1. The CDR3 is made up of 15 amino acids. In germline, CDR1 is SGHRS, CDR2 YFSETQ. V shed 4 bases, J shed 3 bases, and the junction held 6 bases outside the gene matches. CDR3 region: CASSPQGKANEKLFF. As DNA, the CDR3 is TGCGCCAGCAGCCCACAGGGGAAGGCTAATGAAAAACTGTTTTTT.

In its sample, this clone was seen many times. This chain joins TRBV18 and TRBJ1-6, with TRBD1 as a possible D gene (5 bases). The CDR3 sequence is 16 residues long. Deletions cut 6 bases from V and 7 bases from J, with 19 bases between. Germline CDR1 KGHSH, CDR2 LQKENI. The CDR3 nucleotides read TGTGCCAGCTCCCCCGCCGGGGGGGAGTGGAATTCACCCCTCCACTTT. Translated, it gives CASSPAGGEWNSPLHF. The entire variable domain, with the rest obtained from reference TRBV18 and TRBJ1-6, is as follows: NAGVMQNPRHLVRRRGQEARLRCSPMKGHSHVYWYRQLPEEGLKFMVYLQKENIIDESGMPKERFSAEFPKEGPSILRIQQVVRGDSAAYFCASSPAGGEWNSPLHFGNGTRLTVT.

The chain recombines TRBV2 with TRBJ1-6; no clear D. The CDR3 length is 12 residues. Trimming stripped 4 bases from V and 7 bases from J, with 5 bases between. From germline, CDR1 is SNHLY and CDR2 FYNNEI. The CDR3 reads CASSGPNSPLHF. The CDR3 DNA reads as TGTGCCAGCAGTGGGCCCAATTCACCCCTCCACTTT.

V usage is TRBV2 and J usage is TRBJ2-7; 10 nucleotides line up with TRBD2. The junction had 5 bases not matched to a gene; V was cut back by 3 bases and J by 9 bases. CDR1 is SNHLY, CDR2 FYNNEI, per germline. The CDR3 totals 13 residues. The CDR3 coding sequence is TGTGCCAGCAGTGAGGAGCGGGAGGGAGGGCAGTACTTC. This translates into CASSEEREGGQYF.

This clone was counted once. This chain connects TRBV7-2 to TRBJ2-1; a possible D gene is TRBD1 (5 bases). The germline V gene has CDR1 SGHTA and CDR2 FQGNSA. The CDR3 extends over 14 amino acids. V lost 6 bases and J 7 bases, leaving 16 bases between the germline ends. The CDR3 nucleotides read TGTGCCAGCAGGCCCCGGACACAGGTAAATGAGCAGTTCTTC. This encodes CASRPRTQVNEQFF.

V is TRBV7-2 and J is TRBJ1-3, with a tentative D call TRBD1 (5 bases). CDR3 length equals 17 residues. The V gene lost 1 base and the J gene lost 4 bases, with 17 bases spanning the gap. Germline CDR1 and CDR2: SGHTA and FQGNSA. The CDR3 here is CASSLVRPGGPGNTIYF. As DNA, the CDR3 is TGTGCCAGCAGCTTAGTACGGCCCGGGGGTCCCGGAAACACCATATATTTT. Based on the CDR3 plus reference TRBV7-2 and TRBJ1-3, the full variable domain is GAGVSQSPSNKVTEKGKDVELRCDPISGHTALYWYRQSLGQGLEFLIYFQGNSAPDKSGLPSDRFSAERTGGSVSTLTIQRTQQEDSAVYLCASSLVRPGGPGNTIYFGEGSWLTVV.

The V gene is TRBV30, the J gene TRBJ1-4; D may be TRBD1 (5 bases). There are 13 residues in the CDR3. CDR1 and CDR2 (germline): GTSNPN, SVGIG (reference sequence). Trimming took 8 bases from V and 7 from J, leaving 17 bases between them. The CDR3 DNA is TGTGCCGGGGGGGACTTTGGTGGTGAAAAACTGTTTTTT. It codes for CAGGDFGGEKLFF.

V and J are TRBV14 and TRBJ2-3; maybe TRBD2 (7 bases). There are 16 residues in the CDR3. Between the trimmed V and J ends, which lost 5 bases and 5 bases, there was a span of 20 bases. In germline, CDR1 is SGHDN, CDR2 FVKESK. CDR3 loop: CASSARLALGGDTQYF. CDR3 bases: TGTGCCAGCAGCGCTCGACTAGCATTAGGGGGAGATACGCAGTATTTT.

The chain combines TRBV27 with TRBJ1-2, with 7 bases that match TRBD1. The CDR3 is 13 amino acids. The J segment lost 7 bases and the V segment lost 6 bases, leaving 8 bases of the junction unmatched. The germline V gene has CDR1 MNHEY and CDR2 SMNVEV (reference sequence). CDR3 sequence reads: CASRQGTIGGYTF. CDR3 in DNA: TGTGCCAGCAGACAGGGGACTATAGGTGGCTACACCTTC.

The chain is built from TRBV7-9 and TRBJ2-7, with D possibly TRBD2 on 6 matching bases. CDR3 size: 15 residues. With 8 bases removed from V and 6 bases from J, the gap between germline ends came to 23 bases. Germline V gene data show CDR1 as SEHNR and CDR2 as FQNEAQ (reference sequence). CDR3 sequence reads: CASSPPSTSWGEQYF. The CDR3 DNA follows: TGTGCCAGCTCACCTCCGAGTACTAGCTGGGGCGAGCAGTACTTC.

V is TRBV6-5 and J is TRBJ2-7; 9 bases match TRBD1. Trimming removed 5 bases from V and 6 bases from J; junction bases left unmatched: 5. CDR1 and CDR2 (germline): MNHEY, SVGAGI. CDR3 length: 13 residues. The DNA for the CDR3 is TGTGCCAGCAGTCGGGACAGGGTTGCCGAGCAGTACTTC. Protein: CASSRDRVAEQYF.

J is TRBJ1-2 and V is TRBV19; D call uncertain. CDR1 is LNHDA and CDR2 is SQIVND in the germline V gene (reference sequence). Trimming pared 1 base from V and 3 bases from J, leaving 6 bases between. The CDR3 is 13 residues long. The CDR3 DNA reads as TGTGCCAGTAGTATAGCAGGTGACTATGGCTACACCTTC. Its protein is CASSIAGDYGYTF.